The following is a T cell receptor (beta chain) sequence with its context. Germline-derived CDR1 and CDR2 are MNHEY and SVGAGI. Trimming cost V 5 bases and J 5 bases, with 15 bases left between them. This CDR3 contains 14 residues. The data originate from a study of technical replicates of blood from a handful of donors. TCRdb's table, derived via immunoSEQ multiplex PCR, lists solely in-frame clones and lacks some. The table lists 65,000 to 85,000 clones, roughly 94% of them singletons. The TCR sequence derives from a human donor in good health. V and J are TRBV6-5 and TRBJ1-1; D possibly corresponds to TRBD1 (6 bases). Material for sequencing was T cells isolated from PBMCs. The CDR3 nucleotides read TGTGCCAGCAGTACGAGCCTACAGGGTACTGAAGCTTTCTTT. This codes for CASSTSLQGTEAFF.